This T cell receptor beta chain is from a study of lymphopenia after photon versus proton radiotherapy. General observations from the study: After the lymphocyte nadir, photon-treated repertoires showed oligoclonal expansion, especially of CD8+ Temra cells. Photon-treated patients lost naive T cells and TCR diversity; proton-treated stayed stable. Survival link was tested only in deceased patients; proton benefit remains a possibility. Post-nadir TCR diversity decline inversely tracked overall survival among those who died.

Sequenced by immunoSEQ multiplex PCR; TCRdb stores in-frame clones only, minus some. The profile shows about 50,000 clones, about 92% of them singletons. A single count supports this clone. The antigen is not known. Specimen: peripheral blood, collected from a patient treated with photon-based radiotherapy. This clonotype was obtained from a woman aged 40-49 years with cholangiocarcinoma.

CDR3 protein: CASSQDRARAGAEAFF. The DNA of the CDR3 is TGCGCCAGCAGCCAAGACCGGGCCAGGGCTGGGGCTGAAGCTTTCTTT. The chain combines TRBV4-3 with TRBJ1-1; D is perhaps TRBD1 (5 bases). The CDR3 covers 16 residues. The V end was cut by 0 bases, the J end by 6 bases, with 17 bases between. Germline V gene lookup returns CDR1 LGHNA and CDR2 YSLEER.